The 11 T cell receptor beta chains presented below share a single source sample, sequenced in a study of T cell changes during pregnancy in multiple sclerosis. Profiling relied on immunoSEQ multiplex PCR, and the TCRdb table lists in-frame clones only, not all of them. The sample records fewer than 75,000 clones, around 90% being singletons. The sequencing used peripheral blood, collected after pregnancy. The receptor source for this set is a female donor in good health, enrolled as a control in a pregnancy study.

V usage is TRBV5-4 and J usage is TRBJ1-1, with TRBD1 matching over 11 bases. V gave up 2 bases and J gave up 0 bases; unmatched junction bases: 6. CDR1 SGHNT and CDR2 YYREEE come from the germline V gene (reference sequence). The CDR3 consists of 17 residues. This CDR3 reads CASSFGQGAQMNTEAFF. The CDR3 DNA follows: TGTGCCAGCAGCTTCGGACAGGGGGCGCAAATGAACACTGAAGCTTTCTTT.

The chain's CDR3 is CASSLGWEAGGMKGEQFF. The DNA of the CDR3 is TGTGCCAGCAGCTTAGGGTGGGAAGCGGGAGGAATGAAGGGTGAGCAGTTCTTC. The chain employs TRBV7-9 and TRBJ2-1; the match to TRBD2 covers 9 bases. V lost 1 base and J lost 9; bases outside the gene matches: 16. The CDR3 has 18 residues. Looked up from germline, CDR1 is SEHNR and CDR2 is FQNEAQ (reference sequence).

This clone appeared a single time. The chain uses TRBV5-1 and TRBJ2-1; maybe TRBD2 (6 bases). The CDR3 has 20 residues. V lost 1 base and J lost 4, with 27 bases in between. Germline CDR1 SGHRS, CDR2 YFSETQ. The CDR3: CASSLRLPRGESWVYNEQFF. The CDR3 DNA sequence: TGCGCCAGCAGCTTGCGGTTGCCTCGCGGGGAAAGTTGGGTTTACAATGAGCAGTTCTTC.

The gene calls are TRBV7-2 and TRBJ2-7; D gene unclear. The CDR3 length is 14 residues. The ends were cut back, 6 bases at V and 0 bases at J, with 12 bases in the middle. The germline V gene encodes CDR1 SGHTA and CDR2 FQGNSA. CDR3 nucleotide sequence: TGTGCCAGCAGTTTTCTTGGTAGCTCCTACGAGCAGTACTTC. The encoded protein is CASSFLGSSYEQYF.

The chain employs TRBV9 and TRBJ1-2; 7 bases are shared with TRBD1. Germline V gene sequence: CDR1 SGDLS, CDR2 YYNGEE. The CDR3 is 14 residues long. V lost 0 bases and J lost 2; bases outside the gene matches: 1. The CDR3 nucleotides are TGTGCCAGCAGCGTAGGGGGACAGAACTATGGCTACACCTTC. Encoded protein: CASSVGGQNYGYTF.

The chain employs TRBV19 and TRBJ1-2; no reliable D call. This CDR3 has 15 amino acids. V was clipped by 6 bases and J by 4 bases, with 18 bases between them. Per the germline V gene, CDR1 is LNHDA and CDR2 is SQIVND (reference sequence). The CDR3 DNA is TGTGCCAGTAGACCTGGGCCTCTTCTTCCCTATGGCTACACCTTC. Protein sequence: CASRPGPLLPYGYTF.

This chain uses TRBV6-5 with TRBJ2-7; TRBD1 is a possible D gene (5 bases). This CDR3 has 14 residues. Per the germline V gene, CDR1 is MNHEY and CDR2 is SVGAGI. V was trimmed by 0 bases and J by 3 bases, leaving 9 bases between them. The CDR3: CASSYSGQGYEQYF. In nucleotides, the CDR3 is TGTGCCAGCAGTTACTCAGGCCAGGGCTACGAGCAGTACTTC.

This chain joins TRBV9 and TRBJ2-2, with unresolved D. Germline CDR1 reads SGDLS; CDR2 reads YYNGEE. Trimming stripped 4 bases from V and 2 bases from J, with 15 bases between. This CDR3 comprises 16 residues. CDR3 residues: CASSYRSEKNTGELFF. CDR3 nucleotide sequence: TGTGCCAGCAGCTACCGCTCGGAGAAAAACACCGGGGAGCTGTTTTTT.

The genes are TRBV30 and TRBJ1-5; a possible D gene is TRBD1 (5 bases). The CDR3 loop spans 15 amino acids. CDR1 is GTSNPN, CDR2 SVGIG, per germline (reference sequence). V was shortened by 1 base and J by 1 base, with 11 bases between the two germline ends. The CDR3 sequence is CAWSAGSGSNQPQHF. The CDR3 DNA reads TGTGCCTGGAGTGCAGGATCAGGGAGCAATCAGCCCCAGCATTTT.

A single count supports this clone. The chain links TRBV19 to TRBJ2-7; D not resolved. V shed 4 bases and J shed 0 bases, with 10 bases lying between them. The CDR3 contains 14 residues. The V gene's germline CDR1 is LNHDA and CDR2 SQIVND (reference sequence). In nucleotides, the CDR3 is TGTGCCAGTAGTAGGGCCTCCAGCTCCTACGAGCAGTACTTC. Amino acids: CASSRASSSYEQYF.

The CDR3, as DNA: TGCGCCAGCAGCCAAGATCAGGGGGACCCATTCTACGAGCAGTACTTC. Its translation is CASSQDQGDPFYEQYF. The chain links TRBV4-3 to TRBJ2-7; TRBD1 matches at 7 bases. J was trimmed by 3 bases and V by 0 bases; bases with no gene match: 8. This CDR3 spans 16 amino acids. The V gene's germline CDR1 is LGHNA and CDR2 YSLEER.